This TCR beta chain originates from a study of human T cells and chemical hapten exposure. Across the whole study: Minor pooled library volume differences mainly drove per-sample TCR yield variation.

The CDR3 contains 15 residues. Germline values: CDR1 SGDLS, CDR2 YYNGEE. After removal of 4 bases from V and 5 bases from J, the junction contained 8 bases not matched to a gene. This clonotype was picked up many times. Time point defined: patch test 3, about 24 weeks after DPC sensitization. Treatment indicated: therapeutic diphenylcyclopropenone sensitization with weekly scalp DPC. The library put unique molecular identifiers onto individual cDNA molecules. One entry per CDR3 protein results from TCRdb running MiXCR on the RACE reads. The sample lists 150,000 to 200,000 distinct CDR3 sequences; 25% to 35% were seen once.

Material: whole blood, obtained in connection with sensitization to the hapten diphenylcyclopropenone (DPC). The chain is built from TRBV9 and TRBJ2-1, with 8 bases lining up with TRBD2. This sequence originates from a woman aged 18-29 years with alopecia areata. Some clones in this sample may be carry-over from other donors' samples. CDR3 coding DNA: TGTGCCAGCAGCCCCGAGACTAGCGAAAACAATGAGCAGTTCTTC. Translated, it gives CASSPETSENNEQFF.